This T cell receptor beta chain was retrieved from a study of monozygotic twins with inflammatory bowel disease. General observations from the study: No single strong signal or clonotype associated with IBD was supported.

TCRdb re-called the 5' RACE reads and catalogs CDR3 proteins one per entry, DNA excluded. The repertoire table contains more than 300,000 distinct CDR3 sequences. As concerns this clonotype: Its antigen remains unidentified.

CDR3 size: 13 residues. Germline CDR1 reads KGHDR; CDR2 reads SFDVKD. The sequence came from a human donor with ulcerative colitis or Crohn's disease, or a healthy co-twin of an affected twin (not recorded which). Input material: blood. The V and J genes are TRBV24-1 and TRBJ1-2. The CDR3 sequence is CATSDPGGGGYTF.